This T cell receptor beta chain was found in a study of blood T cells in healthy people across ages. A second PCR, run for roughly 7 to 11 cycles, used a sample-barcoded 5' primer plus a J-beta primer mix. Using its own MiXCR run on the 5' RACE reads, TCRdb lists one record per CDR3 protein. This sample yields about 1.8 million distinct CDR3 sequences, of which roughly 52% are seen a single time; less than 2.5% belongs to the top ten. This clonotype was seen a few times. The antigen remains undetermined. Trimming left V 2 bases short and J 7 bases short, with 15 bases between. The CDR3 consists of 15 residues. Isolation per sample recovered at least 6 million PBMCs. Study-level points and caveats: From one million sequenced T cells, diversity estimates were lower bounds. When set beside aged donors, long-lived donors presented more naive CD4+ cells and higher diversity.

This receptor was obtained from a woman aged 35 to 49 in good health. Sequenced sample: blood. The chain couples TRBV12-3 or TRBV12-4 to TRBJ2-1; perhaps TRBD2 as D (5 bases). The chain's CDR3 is CASSLSQGWENEQFF. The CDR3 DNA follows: TGTGCCAGCAGTTTAAGCCAAGGTTGGGAGAATGAGCAGTTCTTC.